The 19 T cell receptor beta chains below come from one sample, sequenced in a study of T cell responses to AZD1222 COVID-19 vaccine. Produced via immunoSEQ multiplex PCR; TCRdb's table is partial and in-frame only. The top ten hold roughly 1.3% of the sample, which has 65,000 to 90,000 clones, nearly 90% seen once. Sequences were derived from peripheral blood, sampled 28 days after the second AZD1222 dose. These receptors were obtained from an adult who received the AZD1222 COVID-19 vaccine.

The chain has TRBV6-5 and TRBJ2-7, with D unclear. In germline, CDR1 is MNHEY, CDR2 SVGAGI. This CDR3 comprises 12 residues. V lost 6 bases and J lost 6, with 12 bases in between. The CDR3 is CASSSSLAEQYF. The CDR3 DNA sequence: TGTGCCAGCAGCAGCTCTTTGGCCGAGCAGTACTTC.

The chain recombines TRBV5-5 with TRBJ1-1; maybe TRBD1 (6 bases). V was shortened by 4 bases and J by 10 bases, with 14 bases between the two germline ends. The CDR3 loop spans 12 amino acids. Germline-derived CDR1 and CDR2 are SGHKS and YYEKEE (reference sequence). The CDR3 region has the DNA TGTGCCAGCAGCCGGGAGGGAGGGGGAGCTTTCTTT. This sequence encodes CASSREGGGAFF.

This chain connects TRBV9 to TRBJ2-1; 9 nucleotides align to TRBD1. The junction had 9 bases not matched to a gene; V was cut back by 3 bases and J by 5 bases. The germline gives CDR1 SGDLS, CDR2 YYNGEE. There are 16 residues in the CDR3. CDR3 region: CASSERGQGVNNEQFF. The CDR3 bases are TGTGCCAGCAGCGAGAGGGGACAGGGTGTGAACAATGAGCAGTTCTTC.

The rearrangement joins TRBV2 to TRBJ2-5; tentative D call: TRBD2 (6 bases). Trimming shortened V by 7 bases and J by 12 bases, and 21 bases separated the two germline ends. Looked up from germline, CDR1 is SNHLY and CDR2 is FYNNEI. CDR3 length: 13 residues. This chain's CDR3 is CASTDTGVLQEYF. The CDR3 DNA follows: TGTGCCAGCACCGATACGGGAGTGCTACAGGAGTACTTC.

This chain connects TRBV6-2 or TRBV6-3 to TRBJ2-2, with 8 bases that match TRBD1. The CDR3 is 16 amino acids. Germline V gives CDR1 MNHEY, CDR2 SVGEGT. The V gene end was trimmed by 5 bases and the J gene end by 4 bases; junction bases not matched to a gene: 9. The CDR3 sequence: CASSHHRTGSTGELFF. For the CDR3, the DNA is TGTGCCAGCAGTCATCATCGGACAGGGTCCACCGGGGAGCTGTTTTTT.

The chain employs TRBV3-1 (or the pseudogene TRBV3-2) and TRBJ1-5; no definite D call. The CDR3 is 15 amino acids. From germline, CDR1 is LGHDT and CDR2 YNNKEL (reference sequence). V lost 0 bases and J lost 9, with 15 bases in between. CDR3 sequence (DNA): TGTGCCAGCAGCCAAGATACCAGGCGATTGGGGCCCCAGCATTTT. Its translation is CASSQDTRRLGPQHF.

J is TRBJ2-7 and V is TRBV19; either TRBD1 or TRBD2 may supply D (5 bases each). The CDR3 has 13 amino acids. The V gene lost 10 bases and the J gene lost 9 bases, with 22 bases spanning the gap. Per germline, CDR1 LNHDA and CDR2 SQIVND (reference sequence). CDR3 sequence (DNA): TGTGCCACCCAACCAGGCTCTGGGGGTCGGCAGTACTTC. As protein: CATQPGSGGRQYF.

This clone qualifies as medium-sized. This chain links TRBV7-9 with TRBJ2-1, with 13 nucleotides matching TRBD2. Germline lookup yields CDR1 SEHNR and CDR2 FQNEAQ (reference sequence). This CDR3 contains 17 residues. The V and J ends lost 1 base and 1 base, in that order; junction bases with no gene match: 1. DNA for the CDR3: TGTGCCAGCAGCTTAGGACTAGCGGGAGGTTCCTACAATGAGCAGTTCTTC. It is translated as CASSLGLAGGSYNEQFF.

Remarks on this clone: A junction end diverges from the germline sequence, so it may reflect a read error. This chain connects TRBV6-5 to TRBJ1-4; D gene unclear. Germline values: CDR1 MNHEY, CDR2 SVGAGI. The length of the CDR3 is 14 residues. The CDR3 sequence: CASMLGGPKEKLFF. CDR3 DNA: TGTGCCAGCATGTTAGGAGGGCCTAAAGAAAAACTGTTTTTT.

The chain is built from TRBV19 and TRBJ1-5; TRBD1 aligns across 8 bases. Germline V gives CDR1 LNHDA, CDR2 SQIVND (reference sequence). There are 14 residues in the CDR3. The ends lost 6 bases at V and 5 bases at J; junction bases unmatched: 6. The CDR3 coding sequence is TGTGCCAGTAGGGGACAGGAGTATCATCAGCCCCAGCATTTT. Protein product: CASRGQEYHQPQHF.

This clone turned up a few times. The chain combines TRBV5-1 with TRBJ2-7; 12 nucleotides align to TRBD2. J gave up 1 base and V 4 bases, and 3 bases lay outside the gene matches. CDR1 SGHRS and CDR2 YFSETQ come from the germline V gene. The CDR3 loop spans 15 amino acids. CDR3 residues: CASSPGLAGSYEQYF. CDR3 bases: TGCGCCAGCAGCCCCGGACTAGCGGGGTCCTACGAGCAGTACTTC. Combining the CDR3 with reference TRBV5-1 and TRBJ2-7 gives the whole variable domain KAGVTQTPRYLIKTRGQQVTLSCSPISGHRSVSWYQQTPGQGLQFLFEYFSETQRNKGNFPGRFSGRQFSNSRSEMNVSTLELGDSALYLCASSPGLAGSYEQYFGPGTRLTVT.

The chain couples TRBV5-1 to TRBJ2-7; D is ambiguous. The CDR3 has 11 amino acids. CDR1 SGHRS and CDR2 YFSETQ come from the germline V gene. Trimming left V 4 bases short and J 4 bases short, with 6 bases between. The CDR3 loop reads CASSGHYEQYF. CDR3 in DNA: TGCGCCAGCAGCGGGCATTACGAGCAGTACTTC.

The rearrangement joins TRBV2 to TRBJ2-5; 8 bases map to TRBD1. This CDR3 has 13 amino acids. Trimming at V came to 8 bases and at J to 1 base, leaving 3 bases not matched to a gene. In germline, CDR1 is SNHLY, CDR2 FYNNEI. CDR3 sequence (DNA): TGTGCCAGCGGACAGGGAGCCCAAGAGACCCAGTACTTC. This gives the protein CASGQGAQETQYF.

This sequence joins TRBV6-2 or TRBV6-3 and TRBJ2-7; TRBD2 agrees at 12 bases. The CDR3 is made up of 15 amino acids. Germline V gene data show CDR1 as MNHEY and CDR2 as SVGEGT. V was pared by 2 bases and J by 6 bases, with 5 bases of the junction left unmatched. This CDR3 is CASSYETSGSFEQYF. The CDR3 DNA is TGTGCCAGCAGTTACGAGACTAGCGGGAGTTTCGAGCAGTACTTC.

The chain combines TRBV4-1 with TRBJ2-7, with unresolved D. This CDR3 spans 14 amino acids. V shed 0 bases and J shed 3 bases, with 9 bases lying between them. Germline CDR1 is MGHRA and CDR2 is YSYEKL. The CDR3 region has the DNA TGCGCCAGCAGCCAAGATGATGGCTACTACGAGCAGTACTTC. Its translation: CASSQDDGYYEQYF.

The chain combines TRBV6-6 with TRBJ2-7; 10 nucleotides agree with TRBD2. J gave up 6 bases and V 0 bases, and 2 bases lay outside the gene matches. The CDR3 loop spans 14 amino acids. Looked up from germline, CDR1 is MNHNY and CDR2 is SVGAGI (reference sequence). In DNA form, the CDR3 reads TGTGCCAGCAGTTACTCTAGCGGGGGGCTCGAGCAGTACTTC. Translating gives CASSYSSGGLEQYF.

The V gene is TRBV19, the J gene TRBJ2-1; 16 bases map to TRBD2. The CDR3 covers 16 residues. Germline trimming cut 5 bases from V and 5 bases from J; bases unmatched to any gene: 3. Germline V lookup: CDR1 LNHDA, CDR2 SQIVND (reference sequence). The CDR3 loop reads CASSSGLAGGDNEQFF. As DNA, the CDR3 is TGTGCCAGTAGTTCGGGACTAGCGGGAGGGGACAATGAGCAGTTCTTC.

This rearrangement joins TRBV7-7 to TRBJ2-2; 8 nucleotides line up with TRBD2. CDR3 length: 15 amino acids. Germline CDR1 is SSHAT and CDR2 is FNYEAQ (reference sequence). The CDR3 reads CTSSIQAGVAGELFF. Here the CDR3 DNA reads TGTACTAGCAGCATACAAGCGGGAGTTGCCGGGGAGCTGTTTTTT.

CDR3 sequence: CASSQGQGGGGREKLFF. DNA for the CDR3: TGTGCCAGCAGCCAAGGACAGGGGGGTGGGGGTCGTGAAAAACTGTTTTTT. J is TRBJ1-4 and V is TRBV3-1 (or the pseudogene TRBV3-2); 9 bases fit TRBD1. This CDR3 spans 17 amino acids. V shed 1 base, J shed 7 bases, and the junction held 10 bases outside the gene matches. Germline V gene lookup returns CDR1 LGHDT and CDR2 YNNKEL (reference sequence).